Listed below are T cell receptor beta chains from one sample, sequenced in a study of T cell changes during pregnancy in multiple sclerosis. TCRdb keeps only in-frame clones here, not all; method: immunoSEQ multiplex PCR. The sample carries about 79,000 clones, just over 90% recorded once. Sequences were derived from CD4+ T cells from peripheral blood mononuclear cells, sampled in the second trimester of pregnancy. Every receptor here comes from a female donor with multiple sclerosis, enrolled in a pregnancy study. Both conserved end residues are part of each CDR3. The D gene is left open where the match is weak. Not all rows give a size; the values are once, few, many and, for expanded clones, a class.

- | TRBJ2-1 | TRBD2 | TRBV27 | TGTGCCAGCAGTTTCCTTCCTAGCGGGGGGGCGGGTGAGCAGTTCTTC | CASSFLPSGGAGEQFF
- | TRBJ1-2 | - | TRBV27 | TGTGCCAGCAGTAGAAGAGTCGGGACTATTGGAGGCTACACCTTC | CASSRRVGTIGGYTF
- | TRBJ2-7 | TRBD2 | TRBV19 | TGTGCCAGTAGTACGCCGGGACTAGCGGGAATCGAGCAGTACTTC | CASSTPGLAGIEQYF
- | TRBJ2-2 | TRBD2 | TRBV6-1 | TGTGCCAGCACCGGGACTAGCGGTTCCACCGGGGAGCTGTTTTTT | CASTGTSGSTGELFF
few | TRBJ2-7 | TRBD1 | TRBV25-1 | TGTGCCAGCAGTGACCCGCCGGACAGGACAGGCATGGAAAAGCAGTACTTC | CASSDPPDRTGMEKQYF
- | TRBJ1-5 | - | TRBV6-6 | TGTGCCAGCAGCCTACATCAGCCCCAGCATTTT | CASSLHQPQHF
once | TRBJ2-5 | - | TRBV5-1 | TGCGCCAGCAGCTTGGCCGGCGGTCCTACTAAAGAGACCCAGTACTTC | CASSLAGGPTKETQYF
- | TRBJ2-5 | - | TRBV6-4 | TGTGCCAGCAGTGAGTCGCAGGGGGGGACCCAGTACTTC | CASSESQGGTQYF
- | TRBJ2-1 | TRBD2 | TRBV11-3 | TGTGCCAGCAGCTCGCGGGGGACCCTTTCAAATGAGCAGTTCTTC | CASSSRGTLSNEQFF
- | TRBJ2-1 | - | TRBV6-1 | TGTGCCAGCAGTGAAGTGGAAGAGACAAAGCAGTTCTTC | CASSEVEETKQFF
- | TRBJ1-2 | TRBD1 | TRBV6-1 | TGTGCCAGCAGTCAGACAGGGTATGGCTACACCTTC | CASSQTGYGYTF
- | TRBJ2-7 | - | TRBV15 | TGTGCCACCAGCAGAGATAGATACGAGCAGTACTTC | CATSRDRYEQYF
- | TRBJ2-1 | - | TRBV5-1 | TGCGCCAGCAGACAGGGGAACGGGGGGGCTAGTAATGAGCAGTTCTTC | CASRQGNGGASNEQFF
- | TRBJ2-7 | - | TRBV5-4 | TGTGCCAGCAGCTTCGAGCCTTCCTACGAGCAGTACTTC | CASSFEPSYEQYF
- | TRBJ1-1 | - | TRBV15 | TGTGCCACCAGCAGAGATCTCTTAGGGGCGATCACTGAAGCTTTCTTT | CATSRDLLGAITEAFF
- | TRBJ2-7 | - | TRBV25-1 | TGTGCCAGCAGTGACGTTAGCCCCTTCTACGAGCAGTACTTC | CASSDVSPFYEQYF
- | TRBJ1-1 | - | TRBV5-8 | TGTGCCAGCAGCTTGGCACAATCCAGAAGGGAGGGGAACACTGAAGCTTTCTTT | CASSLAQSRREGNTEAFF
once | TRBJ1-6 | - | TRBV7-8 | TGTGCCAGCAGCCGAAGCGGGCGGTTTGGTTCCTATAATTCACCCCTCCACTTT | CASSRSGRFGSYNSPLHF
- | TRBJ1-6 | TRBD1 | TRBV7-9 | TGTGCCAGCAGCGGAGAGACAGGGAGCAATTCACCCCTCCACTTT | CASSGETGSNSPLHF
- | TRBJ1-6 | - | TRBV4-1 | TGCGCCAGCAGCCAAGATCGTATCAATTCACCCCTCCACTTT | CASSQDRINSPLHF
once | TRBJ2-5 | - | TRBV11-3 | TGTGCCAGCAGCCCCTCGGTCTTGCGGTTCCAAGAGACCCAGTACTTC | CASSPSVLRFQETQYF
- | TRBJ2-7 | TRBD2 | TRBV5-1 | TGCGCCAGCAGCCCTACAGCGGGGGCTTACTACGAGCAGTACTTC | CASSPTAGAYYEQYF
- | TRBJ1-5 | - | TRBV11-2 | TGTGCCAGCAGCTTAGAAGCTACAGGGTTAAGCAATCAGCCCCAGCATTTT | CASSLEATGLSNQPQHF
- | TRBJ2-1 | - | TRBV21-1 | TGTGCCAGCAGCCCCAGGGGGGTAAGCCCCTACAATGAGCAGTTCTTC | CASSPRGVSPYNEQFF
- | TRBJ2-4 | - | TRBV7-2 | TGTGCCAGCAGCTTACCCCAGGGTCCCCAAAACATTCAGTACTTC | CASSLPQGPQNIQYF
- | TRBJ2-2 | TRBD2 | TRBV29-1 | TGCAGCGTTGCAAAACTAGCGGGAGAAACCGGGGAGCTGTTTTTT | CSVAKLAGETGELFF
- | TRBJ1-5 | TRBD1 | TRBV18 | TGTGCCAGCTCATCGACAGGGGGCACGAAGCCCCAGCATTTT | CASSSTGGTKPQHF
- | TRBJ1-2 | TRBD1 | TRBV30 | TGTGCCTGGAGACAGGGGGCCGCTGGTAACTATGGCTACACCTTC | CAWRQGAAGNYGYTF
- | TRBJ2-7 | - | TRBV15 | TGTGCCACCAGCAGGGACTACACGAACTACGAGCAGTACTTC | CATSRDYTNYEQYF
- | TRBJ2-1 | TRBD2 | TRBV19 | TGTGCCAGTAGTAAAACTAGCGGGGACTACAATGAGCAGTTCTTC | CASSKTSGDYNEQFF
few | TRBJ2-1 | TRBD2 | TRBV28 | TGTGCCAGCAGTTCTCTAGCGGGAGGTACTCCGGGGTACAATGAGCAGTTCTTC | CASSSLAGGTPGYNEQFF
- | TRBJ1-2 | - | TRBV29-1 | TGCAGCGTTGAACTCCTTGCCGCGGGGTACTATGGCTACACCTTC | CSVELLAAGYYGYTF
once | TRBJ2-1 | TRBD2 | TRBV6-1 | TGTGCCAGCAGTGGACTAGCGGGGGGTTATGAGCAGTTCTTC | CASSGLAGGYEQFF
- | TRBJ1-1 | TRBD1 | TRBV30 | TGTGCCTGGAGTTTCCCGGGACAGGGGAACACTGAAGCTTTCTTT | CAWSFPGQGNTEAFF
once | TRBJ2-7 | TRBD1 | TRBV7-2 | TGTGCCAGCAGCCTAGAGGGGCCGGGACAGGCGGCCCACGAGCAGTACTTC | CASSLEGPGQAAHEQYF
- | TRBJ1-5 | TRBD1 | TRBV2 | TGTGCCAGCAGTCTCAGGGGGGACAGGGCGATTCAGCCCCAGCATTTT | CASSLRGDRAIQPQHF
- | TRBJ2-3 | - | TRBV7-8 | TGTGCCAGCAGCCCCAATACCCTAGCGCGAAATACGCAGTATTTT | CASSPNTLARNTQYF
- | TRBJ1-2 | - | TRBV10-3 | TGTGCCAGCTACCGCCTTGCAGGCGACTACACCTTC | CASYRLAGDYTF
- | TRBJ1-1 | - | TRBV11-3 | TGTGCCAGCAGCTTAAGCCGTTTCAAGCACAGCCACACTGAAGCTTTCTTT | CASSLSRFKHSHTEAFF
- | TRBJ1-2 | TRBD1 | TRBV10-3 | TGTGCCATCAGGAACTGGACAGGTAGCAACTATGGCTACACCTTC | CAIRNWTGSNYGYTF
- | TRBJ2-5 | - | TRBV18 | TGTGCCAGCTCACCAAGTAGCTTCGAGACCCAGTACTTC | CASSPSSFETQYF
- | TRBJ2-5 | TRBD2 | TRBV5-6 | TGTGCCAGCAGCTTGAGCCGCTTGGCGGGAGAAAGTTCGGAGACCCAGTACTTC | CASSLSRLAGESSETQYF
- | TRBJ2-2 | - | TRBV7-3 | TGTGCCAGCAGCTTAGAGGGGAACACCGGGGAGCTGTTTTTT | CASSLEGNTGELFF
- | TRBJ1-4 | - | TRBV6-1 | TGTGCCAGCAGTGGTACAGGGTGGAGTGAAAAACTGTTTTTT | CASSGTGWSEKLFF
- | TRBJ2-1 | - | TRBV7-9 | TGTGCCAGCAGCGCAACCGCTAGCCAGTGGACCAATGAGCAGTTCTTC | CASSATASQWTNEQFF
- | TRBJ2-7 | TRBD2 | TRBV10-3 | TGTGCCATCAGTGAGTCAGGGACGGGAGGGAGGTACGAGCAGTACTTC | CAISESGTGGRYEQYF
- | TRBJ2-2 | - | TRBV6-1 | TGTGCCAGCAGTGAATTGGTATCGGCCGGGGAGCTGTTTTTT | CASSELVSAGELFF
- | TRBJ1-6 | - | TRBV20-1 | TGCAGTGCTAGAATGAGTTCACCCCTCCACTTT | CSARMSSPLHF
- | TRBJ2-3 | - | TRBV6-1 | TGTGCCAGCAGTGAAGCATTGGACTCGAGGGATACGCAGTATTTT | CASSEALDSRDTQYF
- | TRBJ2-7 | - | TRBV5-1 | TGCGCCAGCAGCTGGGGACGGACAGTCTACGAGCAGTACTTC | CASSWGRTVYEQYF
- | TRBJ2-1 | - | TRBV11-2 | TGTGCCAGCAGCTTAGATGTCCGCCGGAGGTCCAATGAGCAGTTCTTC | CASSLDVRRRSNEQFF
once | TRBJ1-1 | - | TRBV30 | TGTGCCTGGAGTCTTGTCCTGAACACTGAAGCTTTCTTT | CAWSLVLNTEAFF
- | TRBJ2-1 | TRBD2 | TRBV15 | TGTGCCACCAGCAGAGTGGGTAGCGGGAACAATGAGCAGTTCTTC | CATSRVGSGNNEQFF
once | TRBJ2-3 | - | TRBV7-9 | TGTGCCAGCAGCTTAAACGGGTACACAGATACGCAGTATTTT | CASSLNGYTDTQYF
- | TRBJ1-5 | - | TRBV4-3 | TGCGCCAGCAGCCAAGAGATTCAGGGGCGAAATAGCAATCAGCCCCAGCATTTT | CASSQEIQGRNSNQPQHF
- | TRBJ1-2 | - | TRBV28 | TGTGCCAGCAGTCGCGGGGGGGCCAGTATCTATGGCTACACCTTC | CASSRGGASIYGYTF
- | TRBJ1-2 | - | TRBV7-8 | TGTGCCAGCAGCGCAGGAGACCGGGAATGGAACTATGGCTACACCTTC | CASSAGDREWNYGYTF
once | TRBJ2-4 | TRBD2 | TRBV10-3 | TGTGCCATCAGTGGGGGGACTAGCGGGGGCCAAAACATTCAGTACTTC | CAISGGTSGGQNIQYF
- | TRBJ1-4 | - | TRBV6-1 | TGTGCCAGCAGTGATTACAGGACACAAAGCGAAAAACTGTTTTTT | CASSDYRTQSEKLFF